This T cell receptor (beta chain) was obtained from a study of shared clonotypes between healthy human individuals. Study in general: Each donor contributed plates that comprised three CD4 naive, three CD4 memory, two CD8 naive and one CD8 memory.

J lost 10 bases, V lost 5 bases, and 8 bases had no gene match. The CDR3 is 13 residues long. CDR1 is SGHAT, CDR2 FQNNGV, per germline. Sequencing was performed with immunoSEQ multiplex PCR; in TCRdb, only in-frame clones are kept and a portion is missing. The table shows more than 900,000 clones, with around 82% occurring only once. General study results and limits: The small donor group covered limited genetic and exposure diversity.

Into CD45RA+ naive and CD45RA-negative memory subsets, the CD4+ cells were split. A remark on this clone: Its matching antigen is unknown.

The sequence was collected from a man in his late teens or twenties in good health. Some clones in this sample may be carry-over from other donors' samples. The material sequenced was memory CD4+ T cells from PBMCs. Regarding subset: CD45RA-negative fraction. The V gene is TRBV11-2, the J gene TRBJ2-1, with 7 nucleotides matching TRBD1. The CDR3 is CASSRDRQREQFF. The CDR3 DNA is TGTGCCAGCAGCCGGGACAGACAAAGGGAGCAGTTCTTC.